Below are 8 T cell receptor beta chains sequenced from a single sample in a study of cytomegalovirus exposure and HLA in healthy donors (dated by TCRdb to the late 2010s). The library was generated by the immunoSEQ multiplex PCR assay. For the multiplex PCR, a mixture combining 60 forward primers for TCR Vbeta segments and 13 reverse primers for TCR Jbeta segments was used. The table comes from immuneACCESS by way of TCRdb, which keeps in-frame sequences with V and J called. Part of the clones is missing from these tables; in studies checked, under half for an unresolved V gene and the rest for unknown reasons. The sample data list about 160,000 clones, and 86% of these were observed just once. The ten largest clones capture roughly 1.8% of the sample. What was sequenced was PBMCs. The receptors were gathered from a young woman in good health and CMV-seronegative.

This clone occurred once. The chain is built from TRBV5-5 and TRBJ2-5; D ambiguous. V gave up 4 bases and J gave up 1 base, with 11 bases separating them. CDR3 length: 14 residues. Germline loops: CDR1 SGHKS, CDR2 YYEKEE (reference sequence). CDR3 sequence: CASSHTTLQETQYF. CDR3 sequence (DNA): TGTGCCAGCAGCCATACTACCCTCCAAGAGACCCAGTACTTC.

DNA for the CDR3: TGTGCCAGCACTAGCGGAACCTACGAGCAGTACTTC. This sequence encodes CASTSGTYEQYF. V usage is TRBV2 and J usage is TRBJ2-7; the match to TRBD2 covers 7 bases. Per the germline V gene, CDR1 is SNHLY and CDR2 is FYNNEI. The length of the CDR3 is 12 residues. Unmatched junction bases numbered 2, after V lost 7 bases and J lost 2 bases.

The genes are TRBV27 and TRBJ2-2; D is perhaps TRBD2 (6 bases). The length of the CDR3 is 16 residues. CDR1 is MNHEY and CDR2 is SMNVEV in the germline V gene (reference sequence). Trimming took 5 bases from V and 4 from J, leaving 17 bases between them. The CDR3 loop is CASSVMGGAGTGELFF. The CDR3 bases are TGTGCCAGCAGTGTTATGGGCGGGGCGGGCACCGGGGAGCTGTTTTTT.

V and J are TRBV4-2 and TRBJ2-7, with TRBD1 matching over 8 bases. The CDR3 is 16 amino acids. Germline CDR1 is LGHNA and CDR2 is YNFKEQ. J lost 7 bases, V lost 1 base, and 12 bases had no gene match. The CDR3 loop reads CASSQALGQGAWEQYF. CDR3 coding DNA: TGTGCCAGCAGCCAAGCCCTAGGCCAGGGGGCGTGGGAGCAGTACTTC.

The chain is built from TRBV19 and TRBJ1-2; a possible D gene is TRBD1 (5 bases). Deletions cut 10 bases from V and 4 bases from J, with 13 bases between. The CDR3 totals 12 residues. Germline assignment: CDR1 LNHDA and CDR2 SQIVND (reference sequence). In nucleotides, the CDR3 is TGTGCCATACGGGACGGGAGCTATGGCTACACCTTC. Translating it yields CAIRDGSYGYTF. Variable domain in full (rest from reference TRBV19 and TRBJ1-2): DGGITQSPKYLFRKEGQNVTLSCEQNLNHDAMYWYRQDPGQGLRLIYYSQIVNDFQKGDIAEGYSVSREKKESFPLTVTSAQKNPTAFYLCAIRDGSYGYTFGSGTRLTVV.

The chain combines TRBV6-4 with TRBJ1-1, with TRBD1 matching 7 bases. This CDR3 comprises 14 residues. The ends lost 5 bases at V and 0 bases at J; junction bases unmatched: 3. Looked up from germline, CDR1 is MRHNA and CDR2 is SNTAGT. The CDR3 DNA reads TGTGCCAGCAGTTCACAGGGGATGAACACTGAAGCTTTCTTT. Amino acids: CASSSQGMNTEAFF.

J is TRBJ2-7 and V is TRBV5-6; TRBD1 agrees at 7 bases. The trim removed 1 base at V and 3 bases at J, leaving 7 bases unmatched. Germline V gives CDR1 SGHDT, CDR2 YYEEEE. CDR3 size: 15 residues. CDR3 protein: CASSLKAQGNYEQYF. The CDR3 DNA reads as TGTGCCAGCAGCTTGAAAGCACAGGGGAACTACGAGCAGTACTTC.

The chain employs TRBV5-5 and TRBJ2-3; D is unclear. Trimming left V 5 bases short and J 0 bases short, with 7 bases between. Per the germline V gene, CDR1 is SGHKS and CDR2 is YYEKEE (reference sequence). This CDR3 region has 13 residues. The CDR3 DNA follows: TGTGCCAGCAGGAGAGCAAGCACAGATACGCAGTATTTT. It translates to CASRRASTDTQYF.